The 27 T cell receptor beta chains in this list originate from one sample, sequenced in a study of cytomegalovirus exposure and HLA in healthy donors. Researchers ran the PCR with 60 Vbeta and 13 Jbeta primers. Libraries were prepared by immunoSEQ multiplex PCR; TCRdb keeps only in-frame clonotypes and omits some of them. The sample contains more than 80,000 clones, roughly 77% of which appear only once. The sequenced sample was PBMCs. These receptors were taken from a middle-aged man in good health and CMV-seronegative.

The gene calls are TRBV27 and TRBJ2-1; maybe TRBD2 (6 bases). The germline V gene encodes CDR1 MNHEY and CDR2 SMNVEV (reference sequence). The V end lost 6 bases, the J end lost 4 bases, and 19 bases lay between the germline ends. The CDR3 consists of 16 residues. The CDR3 nucleotides read TGTGCCAGCAGCTTTTCTCCGGGACTCCTATACAATGAGCAGTTCTTC. Protein: CASSFSPGLLYNEQFF.

This clone was picked up a small number of times. The V and J genes are TRBV7-9 and TRBJ1-6; D gene ambiguous. Germline values: CDR1 SEHNR, CDR2 FQNEAQ (reference sequence). CDR3 length equals 14 residues. V lost 5 bases, J lost 7 bases, and 12 bases lay in between. This CDR3 reads CASSQDGENSPLHF. In DNA, the CDR3 is TGTGCCAGCAGCCAAGACGGGGAGAATTCACCCCTCCACTTT.

The chain has TRBV19 and TRBJ1-5; weak D call: TRBD1 (5 bases). With 7 bases removed from V and 7 bases from J, the gap between germline ends came to 17 bases. The germline V gene has CDR1 LNHDA and CDR2 SQIVND (reference sequence). The CDR3 sequence is 14 residues long. The CDR3 region has the DNA TGTGCCAGTACCCCCTGGGGGGTTGGACAGCCCCAGCATTTT. Translated: CASTPWGVGQPQHF.

The genes are TRBV9 and TRBJ2-6; 12 nucleotides match TRBD1. The CDR3 length is 18 residues. Per the germline V gene, CDR1 is SGDLS and CDR2 is YYNGEE. The ends lost 3 bases at V and 2 bases at J; junction bases unmatched: 6. The CDR3 bases are TGTGCCAGCAGCGATTCGGGACAGGGGGCGCCTGGGGCCAACGTCCTGACTTTC. Translated, it gives CASSDSGQGAPGANVLTF.

Written as DNA, the CDR3 is TGTGCCAGCAGCACGCCGGGGACAGGATTGCGTGGCTACACCTTC. This codes for CASSTPGTGLRGYTF. The chain employs TRBV7-9 and TRBJ1-2; 8 bases match TRBD1. Trimming cost V 5 bases and J 7 bases; bases outside gene matches: 12. Germline V gene data show CDR1 as SEHNR and CDR2 as FQNEAQ (reference sequence). The CDR3 extends over 15 amino acids.

The chain links TRBV5-4 to TRBJ2-4; D is possibly TRBD1 (5 bases). This CDR3 has 15 amino acids. Germline lookup yields CDR1 SGHNT and CDR2 YYREEE (reference sequence). Trimming shortened V by 4 bases and J by 2 bases, and 13 bases separated the two germline ends. Here the CDR3 reads CASSAGLLTKNIQYF. As DNA, the CDR3 is TGTGCCAGCAGCGCAGGGTTGTTGACCAAAAACATTCAGTACTTC.

V is TRBV4-1 and J is TRBJ1-3; D unclear. V lost 1 base and J 10 bases, leaving 17 bases between the germline ends. This CDR3 region has 15 residues. Germline CDR1 MGHRA, CDR2 YSYEKL. CDR3 loop: CASSQVVVQAGTIYF. The DNA for the CDR3 is TGCGCCAGCAGCCAAGTAGTGGTCCAGGCGGGGACCATATATTTT.

This chain uses TRBV6-6 with TRBJ2-2; no clear D gene. CDR3 length equals 13 residues. Germline CDR1 and CDR2: MNHNY and SVGAGI (reference sequence). Trimming stripped 7 bases from V and 2 bases from J, with 8 bases between. The CDR3 nucleotides read TGTGCCAGCAATTCAGGAAACACCGGGGAGCTGTTTTTT. Translating gives CASNSGNTGELFF.

The chain employs TRBV5-1 and TRBJ2-5, with D tentatively TRBD2 (6 bases). Germline V gives CDR1 SGHRS, CDR2 YFSETQ. The CDR3 length is 15 residues. Trimming took 4 bases from V and 7 from J, leaving 20 bases between them. The CDR3 region has the DNA TGCGCCAGCAGCCAGACCGGGACTGGGGGTTTGACCCAGTACTTC. This encodes CASSQTGTGGLTQYF.

The rearrangement uses TRBV5-1 and TRBJ2-5; D is undetermined. The CDR3 sequence is 14 residues long. V was cut by 0 bases and J by 2 bases, with 8 bases left in between. The V gene's germline CDR1 is SGHRS and CDR2 YFSETQ. The CDR3 DNA sequence: TGCGCCAGCAGCTTGGGGCGGAGACAAGAGACCCAGTACTTC. Its translation is CASSLGRRQETQYF.

The chain is built from TRBV7-8 and TRBJ2-2; 7 nucleotides align to TRBD2. V dropped 5 bases and J dropped 8; count of bases not matched to a gene: 17. The CDR3 is 17 residues long. Germline values: CDR1 SGHVS, CDR2 FQNEAQ. The CDR3 DNA reads TGTGCCAGCAGCCCTGAGACGGGGGGTATTTTAATTGGGGAGCTGTTTTTT. It codes for CASSPETGGILIGELFF.

The chain employs TRBV19 and TRBJ1-5; D might be TRBD1 (5 bases). The CDR3 contains 13 residues. From germline, CDR1 is LNHDA and CDR2 SQIVND (reference sequence). Trimming left V 3 bases short and J 11 bases short, with 14 bases between. In DNA form, the CDR3 reads TGTGCCAGTAGTATCCTGACAGCTCCGACCCAGCATTTT. Residues: CASSILTAPTQHF. Filled out from reference TRBV19 and TRBJ1-5, the complete variable domain reads DGGITQSPKYLFRKEGQNVTLSCEQNLNHDAMYWYRQDPGQGLRLIYYSQIVNDFQKGDIAEGYSVSREKKESFPLTVTSAQKNPTAFYLCASSILTAPTQHFGDGTRLSIL.

The chain is built from TRBV19 and TRBJ2-3; TRBD2 agrees at 12 bases. From germline, CDR1 is LNHDA and CDR2 SQIVND (reference sequence). CDR3 length: 17 residues. The V gene end was trimmed by 7 bases and the J gene end by 0 bases; junction bases not matched to a gene: 8. The CDR3 nucleotides are TGTGCCAGTAACGGCCAGACTAGCGGGGGAAGCACAGATACGCAGTATTTT. It yields the protein CASNGQTSGGSTDTQYF.

In nucleotides, the CDR3 is TGCAGCGTCGTAATAGGGGGTCAGGGGCGAAACACCGGGGAGCTGTTTTTT. It specifies CSVVIGGQGRNTGELFF. The J gene is TRBJ2-2, the V gene TRBV29-1; possibly TRBD1 for D (6 bases). Germline V gives CDR1 SQVTM, CDR2 ANQGSEA. V was trimmed by 6 bases and J by 2 bases, leaving 22 bases between them. The CDR3 contains 17 residues.

This chain joins TRBV5-1 and TRBJ1-4; the match to TRBD1 covers 7 bases. Germline lookup yields CDR1 SGHRS and CDR2 YFSETQ. V trimming: 2 bases; J trimming: 7 bases; junction bases outside the gene matches: 20. This CDR3 is 19 amino acids long. The CDR3 bases are TGCGCCAGCAGCTTAATTACAGGGGCGGGTCAGAGGAACAGTGAAAAACTGTTTTTT. It yields the protein CASSLITGAGQRNSEKLFF.

The chain is built from TRBV18 and TRBJ2-7; D is undetermined. CDR1 and CDR2 from the germline V gene are KGHSH and LQKENI. The CDR3 is 14 residues long. V lost 2 bases and J lost 1, with 9 bases in between. The CDR3, as DNA: TGTGCCAGCTCACCAGCAGGCTTATCCTACGAGCAGTACTTC. Translating it yields CASSPAGLSYEQYF.

The chain couples TRBV5-1 to TRBJ1-2; maybe TRBD1 (5 bases). This CDR3 is 14 amino acids long. CDR1 SGHRS and CDR2 YFSETQ come from the germline V gene. V was cut by 0 bases and J by 1 base, with 7 bases left in between. DNA of the CDR3: TGCGCCAGCAGCTTGGACAGGTTTAACTATGGCTACACCTTC. Its translation: CASSLDRFNYGYTF.

This sequence joins TRBV9 and TRBJ1-2; the match to TRBD1 covers 8 bases. This CDR3 contains 15 residues. The germline V gene encodes CDR1 SGDLS and CDR2 YYNGEE. The trim removed 3 bases at V and 0 bases at J, leaving 4 bases unmatched. CDR3: CASSDRTGSNYGYTF. CDR3 bases: TGTGCCAGCAGCGACCGGACAGGGTCTAACTATGGCTACACCTTC.

The chain combines TRBV19 with TRBJ1-1; maybe TRBD1 (6 bases). The ends were cut back, 8 bases at V and 1 base at J, with 14 bases in the middle. This CDR3 spans 14 amino acids. Germline CDR1 LNHDA, CDR2 SQIVND (reference sequence). The CDR3 reads CASRPGHPNTEAFF. CDR3 sequence (DNA): TGTGCCAGTCGTCCGGGACACCCGAACACTGAAGCTTTCTTT.

The chain has TRBV29-1 and TRBJ1-4, with D unclear. The V gene's germline CDR1 is SQVTM and CDR2 ANQGSEA. This CDR3 has 12 residues. V was clipped by 7 bases and J by 8 bases, with 14 bases between them. The CDR3 spells CSGGWVREKLFF. The CDR3 DNA follows: TGCAGCGGCGGATGGGTAAGAGAAAAACTGTTTTTT.

V usage is TRBV2 and J usage is TRBJ1-2; 11 positions agree with TRBD1. Losses at the gene ends were 6 bases for V and 7 bases for J; bases not matched to a gene: 4. Germline assignment: CDR1 SNHLY and CDR2 FYNNEI. The CDR3 contains 13 residues. CDR3 in amino acids: CASRPGTGGGYTF. For the CDR3, the DNA is TGTGCCAGCAGACCCGGGACAGGGGGTGGCTACACCTTC.

The chain is built from TRBV11-2 and TRBJ2-3; D may be TRBD2 (5 bases). Germline V gene lookup returns CDR1 SGHAT and CDR2 FQNNGV. The V end lost 0 bases, the J end lost 4 bases, and 11 bases lay between the germline ends. The CDR3 spans 15 residues. The CDR3 DNA is TGTGCCAGCAGCTTAGATCCCGGGAACGCAGATACGCAGTATTTT. Residues: CASSLDPGNADTQYF.

This clone was seen more than once but under ten times. The chain combines TRBV2 with TRBJ1-5; the match to TRBD1 covers 7 bases. This CDR3 contains 13 residues. The junction had 6 bases not matched to a gene; V was cut back by 9 bases and J by 4 bases. Looked up from germline, CDR1 is SNHLY and CDR2 is FYNNEI. The CDR3: CASRGLRNQPQHF. DNA for the CDR3: TGTGCCAGTAGGGGGCTAAGGAATCAGCCCCAGCATTTT.

V usage is TRBV19 and J usage is TRBJ2-1; 7 positions match TRBD2. Germline assignment: CDR1 LNHDA and CDR2 SQIVND (reference sequence). This CDR3 has 13 residues. J was trimmed by 9 bases and V by 5 bases; bases with no gene match: 7. The CDR3 reads CASSSSGALEQFF. The CDR3 DNA is TGTGCCAGTAGTTCAAGCGGGGCCCTTGAGCAGTTCTTC.

The chain uses TRBV2 and TRBJ2-1; a weak D match, TRBD1 (5 bases). The V end was cut by 5 bases, the J end by 6 bases, with 17 bases between. Germline V gives CDR1 SNHLY, CDR2 FYNNEI. The CDR3 has 15 residues. In nucleotides, the CDR3 is TGTGCCAGCAGTAGTAAGGGGCTAGTAGGCAATGAGCAGTTCTTC. Protein: CASSSKGLVGNEQFF.

The J gene is TRBJ2-7, the V gene TRBV7-6, with D possibly matching TRBD1 (5 bases). The CDR3 covers 12 residues. V lost 4 bases to trimming and J lost 5 bases, with 9 bases between them. From germline, CDR1 is SGHVS and CDR2 FNYEAQ. The CDR3 DNA is TGTGCCAGCAGCTCCACAGGCAACGAGCAGTACTTC. Amino acids: CASSSTGNEQYF.

The chain uses TRBV5-1 and TRBJ2-1; tentative D call: TRBD1 (5 bases). Trimming stripped 4 bases from V and 4 bases from J, with 12 bases between. The CDR3 consists of 14 residues. Germline V CDR1 and CDR2: SGHRS, YFSETQ. The CDR3 protein is CASSLETGYNEQFF. In nucleotides, the CDR3 is TGCGCCAGCAGCCTGGAAACAGGTTACAATGAGCAGTTCTTC.